These 27 T cell receptor beta chains were sequenced from one sample in a study of T cells in women clearing cervical HPV infection. The method was immunoSEQ multiplex PCR; TCRdb's version includes in-frame clones alone and lacks a portion of them. Its clone listing holds some 20,000 clones. The sample consisted of blood buffy coat. These receptor sequences come from a woman aged 18 to 75 with a cervical HPV16 infection that either progressed to CIN3+ or cleared (not recorded which).

A word on this clone: With the read ending 3 residues before the CDR3 end, the germline J gene is used to fill in that end. The chain links TRBV4-1 to TRBJ2-1; D is unresolved. V was trimmed by 3 bases and J by 4 bases, leaving 19 bases between them. Germline V gene lookup returns CDR1 MGHRA and CDR2 YSYEKL. The CDR3 extends over 17 amino acids. The part of the CDR3 DNA that was read is TGCGCCAGCAGCCAGAGACAAGGCCCAGCTCCTTACAATGAG. Its protein product is CASSQRQGPAPYNE. The full-length CDR3 reads as CASSQRQGPAPYNEQFF.

Worth noting for this clone: Sequencing ends 3 residues short of the CDR3 end; the germline J gene provides the rest. The V and J genes are TRBV7-9 and TRBJ2-2; no clear D gene. The germline gives CDR1 SEHNR, CDR2 FQNEAQ (reference sequence). This CDR3 region has 12 residues. The sequenced CDR3 bases are TGTGCCAGCAGCTTAGAAGGTGAAAAG. Its translation: CASSLEGEK. The entire CDR3 protein reads CASSLEGEKLFF.

Details on this clone: The CDR3 extends 3 residues past the end of the read, so its final part is completed from the germline J gene. The chain joins TRBV7-9 to TRBJ1-2; perhaps TRBD1 as D (5 bases). The CDR3 runs to 14 residues. CDR1 is SEHNR and CDR2 is FQNEAQ in the germline V gene (reference sequence). The CDR3 here is CASSTTVRGYDYTF. CDR3 DNA, as far as it was read: TGTGCCAGCAGCACAACAGTGAGGGGCTACGAC. The full variable domain, its missing parts supplied by reference TRBV7-9 and TRBJ1-2, is DTGVSQNPRHKITKRGQNVTFRCDPISEHNRLYWYRQTLGQGPEFLTYFQNEAQLEKSRLLSDRFSAERPKGSFSTLEIQRTEQGDSAMYLCASSTTVRGYDYTFGSGTRLTVV.

On this clone itself: The CDR3 goes on 3 residues after the read ends, and that part is filled in from the germline J gene. The chain joins TRBV20-1 to TRBJ2-1; D may be TRBD1 (6 bases). Germline lookup yields CDR1 DFQATT and CDR2 SNEGSKA (reference sequence). V shed 5 bases and J shed 3 bases, with 20 bases lying between them. The CDR3 covers 16 residues. The CDR3: CSAPRTDARIYNEQFF. The sequenced part of the CDR3 DNA is TGCAGTGCTCCCCGGACAGATGCAAGAATCTACAATGAG.

As regards this clone: Coverage ceases 3 residues before the CDR3 finishes, and the germline J gene fills in the end. The rearrangement links TRBV6-1 to TRBJ2-3, with TRBD1 matching over 10 bases. The CDR3 extends over 15 amino acids. In germline, CDR1 is MNHNS, CDR2 SASEGT. Germline trimming cut 0 bases from V and 4 bases from J; bases unmatched to any gene: 1. The CDR3 DNA, read in part, is TGTGCCAGCAGTGAAGCGACAGGGGGCGCAGATACG. This sequence encodes CASSEATGGADT. The full CDR3 is CASSEATGGADTQYF.

Points on this clone: The CDR3 extends 3 residues past the end of the read, so its final part is completed from the germline J gene. This chain links TRBV10-3 with TRBJ1-2; D ambiguous. Germline V gene lookup returns CDR1 ENHRY and CDR2 SYGVKD. The CDR3 covers 18 residues. The CDR3 DNA, read in part, is TGTGCCATCTCGCGAGGACTAGCGGGTACGAGCTCCTACAATGAC. Amino acid sequence: CAISRGLAGTSSYND. The whole CDR3 is CAISRGLAGTSSYNDYTF.

To note about this clone: Read sequence stops 3 residues before the CDR3 end, and the germline J gene provides the missing end. The chain uses TRBV7-2 and TRBJ1-2; possible D gene TRBD1, 5 bases. Germline CDR1 and CDR2: SGHTA and FQGNSA. The V end was cut by 4 bases, the J end by 4 bases, with 13 bases between. The CDR3 is made up of 14 amino acids. CDR3 in amino acids: CASSSSGGSYGYTF. The covered CDR3 bases are TGTGCCAGCAGCTCCTCGGGGGGTAGCTATGGC.

The CDR3 reads CASSLAGTSGGYTDTQYF. CDR3 DNA, as far as it was read: TGTGCCAGCAGTCTAGCCGGGACTAGCGGGGGGTACACAGATACG. The chain is built from TRBV7-6 and TRBJ2-3, with TRBD2 identical over 15 bases. The read comes to an end 3 residues before the CDR3 does, leaving the germline J gene to fill in the end. The CDR3 covers 18 residues. CDR1 and CDR2 from the germline V gene are SGHVS and FNYEAQ. The ends lost 6 bases at V and 2 bases at J; junction bases unmatched: 9.

For this clone: The read gets to within 3 residues of the CDR3 end, and the germline J gene fills in the rest. The chain carries TRBV7-9 and TRBJ1-2; perhaps TRBD1 as D (5 bases). CDR3 length: 14 residues. Germline values: CDR1 SEHNR, CDR2 FQNEAQ (reference sequence). The V and J ends lost 7 bases and 7 bases respectively, with 19 bases between them. Incomplete CDR3 DNA: TGTGCCAGCACCCCCCCAGGGCGCCGAGGTGGC. This encodes CASTPPGRRGG. The complete CDR3 protein is CASTPPGRRGGYTF.

This clone ranks as medium-sized in terms of frequency. From the germline J gene comes the end of the CDR3, since the read stops 3 residues before it. V gene TRBV5-1 combines with J gene TRBJ1-6; 7 bases align to TRBD1. V lost 0 bases to trimming and J lost 6 bases; unmatched junction nucleotides: 9. The CDR3 has 17 residues. The germline V gene has CDR1 SGHRS and CDR2 YFSETQ. CDR3 residues: CASSLGAGTEINSPLHF. Partial CDR3 DNA: TGCGCCAGCAGCTTGGGGGCCGGGACAGAGATTAATTCACCC.

This clone is labeled medium-sized (0.01 to 0.1%) based on frequency. The read ends 3 residues before the CDR3 terminus; that terminus is restored from the germline J gene. V is TRBV6-2 or TRBV6-3 and J is TRBJ2-3, with D tentatively TRBD1 or TRBD2 (6 bases each). The germline gives CDR1 MNHEY, CDR2 SVGEGT. The CDR3 spans 16 residues. V was shortened by 1 base and J by 4 bases, with 15 bases between the two germline ends. CDR3 amino acids: CASSYWRGRGADTQYF. The part of the CDR3 DNA that was read is TGTGCCAGCAGTTACTGGAGGGGCAGGGGAGCAGATACG.

To note about this clone: The DNA ends 3 residues before the CDR3 does, and the rest of the CDR3 is filled in from the germline J gene. This chain joins TRBV30 and TRBJ1-5; 10 bases agree with TRBD1. V lost 2 bases and J lost 6; bases outside the gene matches: 13. This CDR3 region has 17 residues. CDR1 and CDR2 (germline): GTSNPN, SVGIG (reference sequence). The CDR3 DNA, read in part, is TGTGCCTGGAGTTTGGGGACAGGGGTTCGCTGGGGTCAGCCC. Residues: CAWSLGTGVRWGQP. The entire CDR3 reads CAWSLGTGVRWGQPQHF.

About this clone itself: The CDR3 is cut off 3 residues early in the read; its end comes from the germline J gene. The chain recombines TRBV5-4 with TRBJ2-1, with D possibly being TRBD2 (6 bases). The V gene lost 4 bases and the J gene lost 9 bases, with 14 bases spanning the gap. The CDR3 contains 13 residues. Germline CDR1 reads SGHNT; CDR2 reads YYREEE (reference sequence). Partial CDR3 DNA: TGTGCCAGCAGCGGGGGACTCCCTGTTGAG. It specifies CASSGGLPVE. The CDR3, in full, reads CASSGGLPVEQFF.

The CDR3: CASRGTGSNSPLHF. The CDR3 DNA, read in part, is TGTGCCAGCAGGGGGACAGGGAGTAATTCACCC. This rearrangement joins TRBV2 to TRBJ1-6; 9 nucleotides match TRBD1. The observed sequence ends 3 residues before the CDR3 terminus, with the missing tail filled in from the germline J gene. The germline V gene has CDR1 SNHLY and CDR2 FYNNEI. Unmatched junction bases numbered 3, after V lost 6 bases and J lost 6 bases. The CDR3 contains 14 residues.

A note on this clone: The CDR3 end falls 3 residues outside the read, so it is completed with the germline J gene. The chain carries TRBV20-1 and TRBJ2-5; the D gene is possibly TRBD2 (6 bases). Trimming shortened V by 6 bases and J by 2 bases, and 19 bases separated the two germline ends. The CDR3 extends over 15 amino acids. Germline CDR1 and CDR2: DFQATT and SNEGSKA (reference sequence). CDR3 loop: CSAVLQRAGQETQYF. Incomplete CDR3 DNA: TGCAGTGCCGTCCTCCAACGGGCGGGGCAAGAGACC.

In regard to this clone: The read comes to an end 3 residues before the CDR3 does, leaving the germline J gene to fill in the end. The rearrangement joins TRBV12-3 or TRBV12-4 to TRBJ2-7; a weak D match, TRBD2 (6 bases). Trimming pared 4 bases from V and 0 bases from J, leaving 13 bases between. The CDR3 has 15 amino acids. The CDR3 is CASSSGTLSSYEQYF. The sequenced CDR3 bases are TGTGCCAGCAGTTCCGGGACTCTAAGCTCCTACGAG.

This clone registers medium-sized (0.01 to 0.1%) by frequency. From the germline J gene comes the end of the CDR3, since the read stops 3 residues before it. This chain uses TRBV10-3 with TRBJ2-1, with 7 bases lining up with TRBD1. Germline CDR1 and CDR2: ENHRY and SYGVKD. This CDR3 comprises 18 residues. With 2 bases clipped from V and 7 bases from J, the junction kept 17 bases outside the gene matches. This CDR3 is CAISELHDGQGEGNEQFF. The CDR3 bases that were read are TGTGCCATCAGTGAGCTACACGATGGTCAGGGGGAAGGGAATGAG.

Remarks on this clone: The read is 3 residues too short to cover the CDR3 end, so that end is filled in from the germline J gene. This chain links TRBV2 with TRBJ1-5; TRBD1 agrees at 7 bases. The CDR3 extends over 14 amino acids. V was pared by 10 bases and J by 0 bases, with 6 bases of the junction left unmatched. The germline V gene encodes CDR1 SNHLY and CDR2 FYNNEI. The DNA read from the CDR3 is TGTGCCACTTCCCCAGGGGGTAGCAATCAGCCC. Amino acid sequence: CATSPGGSNQP. The CDR3 in its entirety is CATSPGGSNQPQHF.

For this clone: The CDR3 extends 3 residues past the end of the read, so its final part is completed from the germline J gene. The chain employs TRBV7-9 and TRBJ2-4; perhaps D is TRBD1 or TRBD2 (5 bases each). The CDR3 is made up of 15 amino acids. Germline V lookup: CDR1 SEHNR, CDR2 FQNEAQ (reference sequence). Partial CDR3 DNA: TGTGCCAGCAGCTTTGGGGCCCTGGAGGTCTATGGT. Translation gives CASSFGALEVYG. The full CDR3 reads CASSFGALEVYGQYF.

Notes on this clone: The read ends 3 residues before the CDR3 terminus; that terminus is restored from the germline J gene. The chain couples TRBV19 to TRBJ2-7, with 7 bases that match TRBD2. CDR1 and CDR2 (germline): LNHDA, SQIVND (reference sequence). Losses at the gene ends were 7 bases for V and 4 bases for J; bases not matched to a gene: 7. The CDR3 length is 13 residues. The CDR3 is CASMGKRGYEQYF. Partial CDR3 DNA: TGTGCCAGTATGGGTAAGCGGGGTTACGAG.

As for this clone: The read comes to an end 3 residues before the CDR3 does, leaving the germline J gene to fill in the end. The chain joins TRBV6-2 or TRBV6-3 to TRBJ2-4, with no clear D. CDR3 size: 13 residues. Germline V lookup: CDR1 MNHEY, CDR2 SVGEGT. CDR3 bases read: TGTGCCAGCAGTTACCGAGACACCTATGGT. Translation gives CASSYRDTYG. The entire CDR3 protein is CASSYRDTYGQYF.

For this clone: The CDR3 extends 3 residues past the end of the read, so its final part is completed from the germline J gene. This chain connects TRBV6-2 or TRBV6-3 to TRBJ2-7, with unresolved D. This CDR3 has 12 residues. Per the germline V gene, CDR1 is MNHEY and CDR2 is SVGEGT. V lost 7 bases, J lost 6 bases, and 13 bases lay in between. CDR3 DNA, as far as it was read: TGTGCCAGCACCCAGGCATCCCTCGAG. Translated, it gives CASTQASLE. The full CDR3 protein is CASTQASLEQYF.

Points on this clone: Read data end 3 residues before the CDR3 end; the end is taken from the germline J gene. This chain links TRBV18 with TRBJ2-2; D possibly corresponds to TRBD2 (6 bases). CDR1 and CDR2 from the germline V gene are KGHSH and LQKENI. The length of the CDR3 is 16 residues. This chain's CDR3 is CASSRDLRSGANVLFF. The covered CDR3 bases are TGTGCCAGCTCACGGGACTTGCGCTCTGGGGCCAACGTG.

A word on this clone: The read ends 3 residues before the CDR3 terminus; that terminus is restored from the germline J gene. V gene TRBV12-3 or TRBV12-4 combines with J gene TRBJ2-5; 8 nucleotides align to TRBD1. The CDR3 sequence is 13 residues long. V lost 5 bases to trimming and J lost 5 bases; unmatched junction nucleotides: 4. The part of the CDR3 DNA that was read is TGTGCCAGCAGTGCCAGGGGGCAGGAGACC. Its translation: CASSARGQET. The entire CDR3 reads CASSARGQETQYF.

As for this clone: Read sequence stops 3 residues before the CDR3 end, and the germline J gene provides the missing end. The chain links TRBV27 to TRBJ2-2, with 12 positions matching TRBD2. With 4 bases clipped from V and 5 bases from J, the junction kept 14 bases outside the gene matches. CDR3 length: 19 residues. Germline assignment: CDR1 MNHEY and CDR2 SMNVEV (reference sequence). CDR3 protein: CASSSLAGGLRGRTGELFF. The covered CDR3 bases are TGTGCCAGCAGTTCTCTAGCGGGGGGGTTGCGAGGTCGGACCGGGGAG.

About this clone itself: Sequencing ends 3 residues short of the CDR3 end; the germline J gene provides the rest. The rearrangement joins TRBV12-3 or TRBV12-4 to TRBJ2-5; 8 nucleotides match TRBD1. With 3 bases clipped from V and 1 base from J, the junction kept 4 bases outside the gene matches. CDR3 size: 15 residues. The CDR3 is CASSFSDRAQETQYF. CDR3 bases read: TGTGCCAGCAGTTTTTCGGACAGGGCCCAAGAGACC.

For this clone: The read falls 3 residues short of the CDR3 end, and the missing part is taken from the germline J gene. The gene calls are TRBV2 and TRBJ1-2; unclear D gene. CDR1 and CDR2 from the germline V gene are SNHLY and FYNNEI. This CDR3 has 17 residues. Here the CDR3 reads CASSDLLAPERDYDYTF. Partial CDR3 DNA: TGTGCCAGCAGTGATTTACTAGCGCCTGAACGTGACTACGAC.